This T cell receptor beta chain was sequenced in a study of T cells after yellow fever vaccination (dated by TCRdb to about 2019). General notes on the study: The SMART-Seq v4 Ultra Low Input RNA kit was used to prepare libraries from fractions with low cell numbers. Two healthy male donors, one aged 18 to 30 and one aged 30 to 40 years, were included in the cohort. Blood samples were taken at several timepoints before and after primary and secondary immunization, and bulk PBMC replicates and cell subsets were isolated. To follow T-cell clones before and after both primary and booster YFV17D yellow fever vaccination, bulk TCR alpha and beta repertoires underwent longitudinal sequencing. Here is what the overall study found, with its caveats: After the booster, most clones that had expanded after primary vaccination were detected again (about 95% of CD4 and around nine tenths of CD8), suggesting broad maintenance of memory. The secondary T-cell response was found to be weaker but faster than the primary response, with a peak reached on day 5 rather than on day 15. A small share of clonotypes was detected in both CD4 and CD8 compartments, with the overlap likely arising from convergent recombination. Because the study included only a couple of donors, the extent to which the findings can be generalized is limited. Because abundant contaminating clonotypes from the bulk population could be contained in FACS-sorted repertoires, computational filtering was required.

Interpreted using the paper, the treatment or condition label stands for: live attenuated yellow fever vaccine strain. Two biological replicates of bulk PBMCs were collected at each blood-draw timepoint. A standard Ficoll-Paque protocol was used to isolate PBMCs from peripheral blood. RNA was extracted with TriZol from bulk PBMCs, CD4 and CD8 fractions, and dextramer-positive and dextramer-negative fractions. Sequencing took place on an Illumina NovaSeq 6000. TCR cDNA was made using 5'RACE template switching, a step that added a universal primer site and unique molecular identifiers. cDNA synthesis was primed from both the TCR alpha and TCR beta constant segments. Library amplification used two PCR steps, and the second PCR step added sample barcodes and sequencing adapters. Libraries were sequenced on Illumina HiSeq 2500 (2x100 bp) or NovaSeq (2x150 bp). In the authors' own workflow: MIGEC was used to demultiplex reads and collapse the reads into UMI consensus sequences, and MiXCR was used for V(D)J alignment. Using edgeR on replicate PBMC samples, clonotypes were called vaccine-responding if FDR was below 0.01 and the log2 fold change was above 5 up to day 15. Each bulk clonotype was labeled CD4 or CD8 based on which sequenced repertoire, CD4 or CD8, contained the clonotype at higher abundance. TCRdb reworked the public reads: Q25 trimming with fastp, MiXCR clone assembly, productive beta chains retained. All rows with the same CDR3 protein become a single entry with the most common DNA and genes. The V and J calls reflect TCRdb's pipeline rather than the authors' work. The sample profile shows hundreds of thousands of distinct CDR3 sequences; approximately 18% of them were found once. Jointly, the top ten make up roughly a sixth of the sample.

As concerns this clonotype: Its specific antigen is unknown. Base-call qualities are not available, and no considerably larger clone is one nucleotide away.

CDR1 and CDR2, looked up from the germline V gene, are LGHNA and YSLEER. The germline ends are 19 bases apart after V is trimmed by 4 bases and J by 4 bases. The CDR3, from cysteine to phenylalanine, totals 16 residues. The DNA shown is the 48-base CDR3, in frame from base 1. The TCR sequence derives from a young man who received the YFV17D yellow fever vaccine. This specimen was PBMCs, taken before the yellow fever booster vaccination. The sequence links TRBV4-3 to TRBJ1-2; the best D guess is TRBD1, with 5 bases matching. The CDR3 is CASSRDSGPSFYGYTF. The sequence in DNA is TGCGCCAGCAGCCGCGATTCAGGGCCCTCTTTCTATGGCTACACCTTC.